This entry describes one TCR beta chain. Assay: immunoSEQ multiplex PCR; the TCRdb copy retains only in-frame clones and omits some. The sample lists 90,000 to 95,000 clones, around nine tenths occurring once. Trimming cost V 0 bases and J 7 bases; bases outside gene matches: 6. The CDR3 consists of 16 residues. The V gene's germline CDR1 is LGHDT and CDR2 YNNKEL (reference sequence). The data were taken from a study of T cell responses to AZD1222 COVID-19 vaccine. Sequences were derived from peripheral blood, sampled on day 0 of AZD1222 vaccination. The origin of this receptor is an adult in good health. The chain recombines TRBV3-1 (or the pseudogene TRBV3-2) with TRBJ2-3; 11 nucleotides line up with TRBD2. The CDR3 loop is CASSQDSLAGVNTQYF. The CDR3 DNA sequence: TGTGCCAGCAGCCAAGACTCACTAGCGGGAGTAAATACGCAGTATTTT.